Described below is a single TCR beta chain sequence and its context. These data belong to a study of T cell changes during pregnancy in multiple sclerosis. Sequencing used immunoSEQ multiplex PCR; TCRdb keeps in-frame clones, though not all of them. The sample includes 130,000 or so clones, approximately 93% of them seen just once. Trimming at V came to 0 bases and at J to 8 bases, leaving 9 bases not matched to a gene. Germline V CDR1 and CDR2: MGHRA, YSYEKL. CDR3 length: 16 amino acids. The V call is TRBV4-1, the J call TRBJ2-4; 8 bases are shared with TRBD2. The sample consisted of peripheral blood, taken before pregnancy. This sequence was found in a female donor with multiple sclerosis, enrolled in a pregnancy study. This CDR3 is CASSQDGGAGGDIQYF. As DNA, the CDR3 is TGCGCCAGCAGCCAAGATGGGGGGGCGGGAGGAGACATTCAGTACTTC.